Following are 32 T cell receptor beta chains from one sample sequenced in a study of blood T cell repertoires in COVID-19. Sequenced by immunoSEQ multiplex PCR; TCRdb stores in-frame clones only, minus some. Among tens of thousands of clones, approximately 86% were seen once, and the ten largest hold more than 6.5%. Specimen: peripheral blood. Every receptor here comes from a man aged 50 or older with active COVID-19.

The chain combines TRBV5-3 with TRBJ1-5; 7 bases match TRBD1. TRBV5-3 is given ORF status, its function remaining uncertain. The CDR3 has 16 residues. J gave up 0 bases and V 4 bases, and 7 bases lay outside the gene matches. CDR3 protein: CARSLQGEYSNQPQHF. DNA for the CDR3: TGTGCCAGAAGCCTGCAGGGGGAATATAGCAATCAGCCCCAGCATTTT.

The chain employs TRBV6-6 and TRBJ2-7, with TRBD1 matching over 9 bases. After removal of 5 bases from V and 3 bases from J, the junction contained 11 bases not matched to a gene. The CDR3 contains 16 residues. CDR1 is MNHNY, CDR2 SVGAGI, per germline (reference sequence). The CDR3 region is CASSQPRGQGFYEQYF. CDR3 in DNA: TGTGCCAGCAGTCAACCTAGAGGACAGGGGTTCTACGAGCAGTACTTC.

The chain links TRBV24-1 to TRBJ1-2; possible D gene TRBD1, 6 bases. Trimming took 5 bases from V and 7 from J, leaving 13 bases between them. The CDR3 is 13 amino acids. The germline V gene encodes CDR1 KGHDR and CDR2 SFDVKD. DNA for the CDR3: TGTGCCACCAGTGTAGGGGGTAATTCTGGCTACACCTTC. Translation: CATSVGGNSGYTF.

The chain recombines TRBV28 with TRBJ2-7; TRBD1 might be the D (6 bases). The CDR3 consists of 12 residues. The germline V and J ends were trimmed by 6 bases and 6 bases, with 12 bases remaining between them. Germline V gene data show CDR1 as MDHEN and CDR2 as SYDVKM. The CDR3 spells CASSSSRGEQYV. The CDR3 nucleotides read TGTGCCAGCAGCTCTAGCAGGGGCGAGCAGTACGTC.

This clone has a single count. The CDR3 DNA reads TGTGCCAGCAGCCCTGCCGAGGCCCAGTACTTC. Translation: CASSPAEAQYF. The chain recombines TRBV11-2 with TRBJ2-5; D not resolved. V shed 5 bases and J shed 9 bases, with 10 bases lying between them. Germline CDR1 is SGHAT and CDR2 is FQNNGV. CDR3 length equals 11 residues. Full variable domain (outside the CDR3, taken from reference TRBV11-2 and TRBJ2-5): EAGVAQSPRYKIIEKRQSVAFWCNPISGHATLYWYQQILGQGPKLLIQFQNNGVVDDSQLPKDRFSAERLKGVDSTLKIQPAKLEDSAVYLCASSPAEAQYFGPGTRLLVL.

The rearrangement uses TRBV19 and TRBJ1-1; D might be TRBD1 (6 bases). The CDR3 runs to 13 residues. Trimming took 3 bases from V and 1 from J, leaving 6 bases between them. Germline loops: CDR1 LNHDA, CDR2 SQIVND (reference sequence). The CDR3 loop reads CASSMGANTEAFF. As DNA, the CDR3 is TGTGCCAGTAGTATGGGGGCGAACACTGAAGCTTTCTTT.

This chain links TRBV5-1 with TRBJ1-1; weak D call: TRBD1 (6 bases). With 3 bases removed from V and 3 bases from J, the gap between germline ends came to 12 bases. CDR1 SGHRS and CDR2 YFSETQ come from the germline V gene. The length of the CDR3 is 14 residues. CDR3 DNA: TGCGCCAGCAGCTCAGGGGATTGGGACACTGAAGCTTTCTTT. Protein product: CASSSGDWDTEAFF.

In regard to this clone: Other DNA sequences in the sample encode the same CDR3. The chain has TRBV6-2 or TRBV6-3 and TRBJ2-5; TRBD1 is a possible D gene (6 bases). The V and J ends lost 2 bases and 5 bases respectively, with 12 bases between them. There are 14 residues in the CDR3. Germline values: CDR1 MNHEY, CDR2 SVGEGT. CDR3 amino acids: CASSYVGARETQYF. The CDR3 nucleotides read TGTGCCAGCAGTTACGTGGGGGCTAGGGAGACCCAGTACTTC.

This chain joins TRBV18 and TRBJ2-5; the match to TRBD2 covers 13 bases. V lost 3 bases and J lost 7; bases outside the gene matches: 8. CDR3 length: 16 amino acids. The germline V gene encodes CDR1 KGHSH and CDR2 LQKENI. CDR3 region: CASSPGGLAGAGTQYF. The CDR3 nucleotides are TGTGCCAGCTCACCCGGAGGACTAGCGGGAGCGGGGACCCAGTACTTC.

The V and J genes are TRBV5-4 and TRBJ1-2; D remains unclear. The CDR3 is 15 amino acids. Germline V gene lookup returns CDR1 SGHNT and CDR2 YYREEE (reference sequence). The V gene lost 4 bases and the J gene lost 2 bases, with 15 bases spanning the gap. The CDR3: CASSPQRTGNYGYTF. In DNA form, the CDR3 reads TGTGCCAGCAGCCCCCAGAGGACGGGGAACTATGGCTACACCTTC.

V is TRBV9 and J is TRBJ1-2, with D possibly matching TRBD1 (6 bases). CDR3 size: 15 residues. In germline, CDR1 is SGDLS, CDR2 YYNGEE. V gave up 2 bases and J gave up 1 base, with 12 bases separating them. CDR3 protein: CASSVGQSHNYGYTF. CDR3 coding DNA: TGTGCCAGCAGCGTCGGACAGTCCCATAACTATGGCTACACCTTC.

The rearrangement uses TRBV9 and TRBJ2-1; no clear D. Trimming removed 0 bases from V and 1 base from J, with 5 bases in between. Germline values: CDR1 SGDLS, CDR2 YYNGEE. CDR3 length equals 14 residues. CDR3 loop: CASSVDSSYNEQFF. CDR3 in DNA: TGTGCCAGCAGCGTAGATTCGTCCTACAATGAGCAGTTCTTC.

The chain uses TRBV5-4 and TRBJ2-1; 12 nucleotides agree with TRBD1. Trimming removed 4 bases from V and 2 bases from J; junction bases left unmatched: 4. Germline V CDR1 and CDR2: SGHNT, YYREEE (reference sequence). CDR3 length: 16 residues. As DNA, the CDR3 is TGTGCCAGCAGCCCGGGACAGGGGGCCCCCTACAATGAGCAGTTCTTC. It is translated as CASSPGQGAPYNEQFF.

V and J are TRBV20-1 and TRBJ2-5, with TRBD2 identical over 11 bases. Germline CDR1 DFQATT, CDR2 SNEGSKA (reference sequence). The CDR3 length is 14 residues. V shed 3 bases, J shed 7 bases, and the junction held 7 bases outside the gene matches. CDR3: CSASSGGDVGTQYF. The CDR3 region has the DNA TGCAGTGCTAGTAGCGGGGGGGACGTTGGGACCCAGTACTTC.

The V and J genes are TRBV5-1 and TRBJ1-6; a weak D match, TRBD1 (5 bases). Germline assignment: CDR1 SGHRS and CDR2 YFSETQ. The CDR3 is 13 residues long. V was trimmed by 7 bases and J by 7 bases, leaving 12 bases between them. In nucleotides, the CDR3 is TGCGCCAGCTCCAGGGAGGTAAATTCACCCCTCCACTTT. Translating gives CASSREVNSPLHF. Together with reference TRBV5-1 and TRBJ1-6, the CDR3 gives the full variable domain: KAGVTQTPRYLIKTRGQQVTLSCSPISGHRSVSWYQQTPGQGLQFLFEYFSETQRNKGNFPGRFSGRQFSNSRSEMNVSTLELGDSALYLCASSREVNSPLHFGNGTRLTVT.

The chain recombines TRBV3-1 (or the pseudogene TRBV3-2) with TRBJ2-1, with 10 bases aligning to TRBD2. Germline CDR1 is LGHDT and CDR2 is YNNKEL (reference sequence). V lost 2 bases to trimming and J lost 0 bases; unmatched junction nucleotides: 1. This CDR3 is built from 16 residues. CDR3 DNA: TGTGCCAGCAGCCAAAGACTAGCGGGCTCCTACAATGAGCAGTTCTTC. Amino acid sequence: CASSQRLAGSYNEQFF.

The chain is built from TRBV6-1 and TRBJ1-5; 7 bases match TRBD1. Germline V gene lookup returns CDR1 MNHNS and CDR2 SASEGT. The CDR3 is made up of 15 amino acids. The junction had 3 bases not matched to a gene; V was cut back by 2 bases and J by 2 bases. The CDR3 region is CASSEPRGGNQPQHF. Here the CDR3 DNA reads TGTGCCAGCAGTGAACCCAGGGGGGGCAATCAGCCCCAGCATTTT.

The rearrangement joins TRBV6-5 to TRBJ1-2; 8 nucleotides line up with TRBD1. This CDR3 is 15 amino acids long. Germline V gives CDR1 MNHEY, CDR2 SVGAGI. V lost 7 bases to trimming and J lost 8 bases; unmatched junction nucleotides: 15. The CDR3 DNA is TGTGCCAGCACCCCTCTTCGGCAGGGGGCGTCCGGCTACACCTTC. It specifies CASTPLRQGASGYTF.

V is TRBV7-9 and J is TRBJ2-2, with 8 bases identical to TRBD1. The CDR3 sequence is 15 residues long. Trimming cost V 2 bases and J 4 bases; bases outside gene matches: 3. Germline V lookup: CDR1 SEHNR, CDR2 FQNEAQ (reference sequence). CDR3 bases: TGTGCCAGCAGCTTACTACAGGGGGGCACCGGGGAGCTGTTTTTT. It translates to CASSLLQGGTGELFF.

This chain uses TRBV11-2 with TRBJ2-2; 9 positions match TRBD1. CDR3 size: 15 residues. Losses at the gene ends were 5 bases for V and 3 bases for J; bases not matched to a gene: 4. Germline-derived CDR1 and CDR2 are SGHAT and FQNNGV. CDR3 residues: CASSPGTGYTGELFF. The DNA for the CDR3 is TGTGCCAGCAGCCCCGGGACAGGGTACACCGGGGAGCTGTTTTTT.

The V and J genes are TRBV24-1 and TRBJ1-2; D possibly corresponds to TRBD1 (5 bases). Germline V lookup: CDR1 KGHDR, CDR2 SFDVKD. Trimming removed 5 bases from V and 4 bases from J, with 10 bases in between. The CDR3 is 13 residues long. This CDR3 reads CATSVRDFYGYTF. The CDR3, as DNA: TGTGCCACCAGTGTTCGGGACTTCTATGGCTACACCTTC.

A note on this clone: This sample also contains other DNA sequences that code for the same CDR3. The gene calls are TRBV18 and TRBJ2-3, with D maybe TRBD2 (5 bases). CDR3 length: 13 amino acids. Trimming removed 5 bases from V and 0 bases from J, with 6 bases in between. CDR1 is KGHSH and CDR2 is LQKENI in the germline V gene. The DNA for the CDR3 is TGTGCCAGCTCAAGGACTAGCACAGATACGCAGTATTTT. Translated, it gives CASSRTSTDTQYF.

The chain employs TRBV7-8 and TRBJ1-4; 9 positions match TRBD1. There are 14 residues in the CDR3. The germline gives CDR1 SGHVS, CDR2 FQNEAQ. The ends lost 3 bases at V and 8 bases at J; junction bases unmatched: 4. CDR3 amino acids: CASSLGQGFEKLFF. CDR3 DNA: TGTGCCAGCAGCTTGGGACAGGGTTTCGAAAAACTGTTTTTT.

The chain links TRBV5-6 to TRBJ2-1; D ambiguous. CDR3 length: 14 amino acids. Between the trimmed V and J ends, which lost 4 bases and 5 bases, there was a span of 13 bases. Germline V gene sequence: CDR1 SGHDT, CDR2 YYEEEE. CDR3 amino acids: CASSISRPDNEQFF. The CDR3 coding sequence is TGTGCCAGCAGCATTAGCCGACCCGACAATGAGCAGTTCTTC. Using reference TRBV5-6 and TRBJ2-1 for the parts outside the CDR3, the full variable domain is DAGVTQSPTHLIKTRGQQVTLRCSPKSGHDTVSWYQQALGQGPQFIFQYYEEEERQRGNFPDRFSGHQFPNYSSELNVNALLLGDSALYLCASSISRPDNEQFFGPGTRLTVL.

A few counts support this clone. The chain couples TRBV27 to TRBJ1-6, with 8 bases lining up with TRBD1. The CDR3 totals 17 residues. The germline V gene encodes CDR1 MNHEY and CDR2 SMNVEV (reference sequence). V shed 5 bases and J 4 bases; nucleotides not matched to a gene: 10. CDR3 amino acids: CASSQDSRGPYNSPLHF. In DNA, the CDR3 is TGTGCCAGCAGTCAGGACAGCAGGGGGCCGTATAATTCACCCCTCCACTTT.

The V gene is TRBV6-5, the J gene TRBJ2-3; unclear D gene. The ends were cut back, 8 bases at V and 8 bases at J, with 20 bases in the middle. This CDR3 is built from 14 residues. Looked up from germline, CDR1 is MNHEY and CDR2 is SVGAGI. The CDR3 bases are TGTGCCAGCCGTACCCGAGAGCCCCCCACTACGCAGTATTTT. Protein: CASRTREPPTTQYF.

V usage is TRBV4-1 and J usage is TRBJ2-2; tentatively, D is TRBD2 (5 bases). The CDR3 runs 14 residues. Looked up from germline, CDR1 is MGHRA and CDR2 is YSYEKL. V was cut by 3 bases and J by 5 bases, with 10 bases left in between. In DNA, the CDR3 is TGCGCCAGCAGCCACCCCCGGGGAACCGGGGAGCTGTTTTTT. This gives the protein CASSHPRGTGELFF.

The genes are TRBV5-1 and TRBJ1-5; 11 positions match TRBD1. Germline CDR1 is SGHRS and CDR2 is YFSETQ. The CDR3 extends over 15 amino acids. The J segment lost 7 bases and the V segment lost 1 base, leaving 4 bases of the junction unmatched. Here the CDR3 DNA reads TGCGCCAGCAGCTTGTCCGGGACAGGGGGACAGCCCCAGCATTTT. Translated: CASSLSGTGGQPQHF.

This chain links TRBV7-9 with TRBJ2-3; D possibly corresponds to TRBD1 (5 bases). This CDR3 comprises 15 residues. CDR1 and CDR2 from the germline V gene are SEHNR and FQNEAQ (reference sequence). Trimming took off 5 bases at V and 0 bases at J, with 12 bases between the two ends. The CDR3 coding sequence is TGTGCCAGCAGCCTAATGACAGTAAGCACAGATACGCAGTATTTT. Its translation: CASSLMTVSTDTQYF.

The CDR3, as DNA: TGTGCCAGCAGTTTTTCCGAGGGGGTCTCTAGACAGCCCCAGCATTTT. The encoded protein is CASSFSEGVSRQPQHF. The V call is TRBV28, the J call TRBJ1-5; possible D gene TRBD1, 6 bases. The germline V gene encodes CDR1 MDHEN and CDR2 SYDVKM. The CDR3 runs 16 residues. V gave up 3 bases and J gave up 7 bases, with 19 bases separating them. Variable domain in full (rest from reference TRBV28 and TRBJ1-5): DVKVTQSSRYLVKRTGEKVFLECVQDMDHENMFWYRQDPGLGLRLIYFSYDVKMKEKGDIPEGYSVSREKKERFSLILESASTNQTSMYLCASSFSEGVSRQPQHFGDGTRLSIL.

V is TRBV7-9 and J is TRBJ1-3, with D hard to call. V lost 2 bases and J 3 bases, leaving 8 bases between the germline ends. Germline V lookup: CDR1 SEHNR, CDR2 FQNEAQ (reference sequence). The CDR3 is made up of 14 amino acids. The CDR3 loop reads CASSLRSFGNTIYF. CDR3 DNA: TGTGCCAGCAGCTTACGTAGCTTTGGAAACACCATATATTTT. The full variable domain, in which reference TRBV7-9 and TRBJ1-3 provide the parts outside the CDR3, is DTGVSQNPRHKITKRGQNVTFRCDPISEHNRLYWYRQTLGQGPEFLTYFQNEAQLEKSRLLSDRFSAERPKGSFSTLEIQRTEQGDSAMYLCASSLRSFGNTIYFGEGSWLTVV.

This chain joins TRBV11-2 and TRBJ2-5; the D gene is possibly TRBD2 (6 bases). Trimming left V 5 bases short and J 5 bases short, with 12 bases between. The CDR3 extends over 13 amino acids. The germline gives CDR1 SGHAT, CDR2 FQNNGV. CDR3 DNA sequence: TGTGCCAGCAGCCCCGGGGGAAAGGAGACCCAGTACTTC. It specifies CASSPGGKETQYF.